This paragraph covers one T cell receptor beta chain sequence. Losses at the gene ends were 2 bases for V and 0 bases for J; bases not matched to a gene: 1. CDR1 is SGHAT and CDR2 is FQNNGV in the germline V gene. The CDR3 is 16 residues long. This entry belongs to a study of blood T cell repertoires in COVID-19. Study details: From T cells, B-cell-depleted T cells, or PBMCs came the material, which was cDNA or gDNA.

In the original processing: Amplified reference gene primers provided the basis for estimating nucleated cell counts. Clones were sequenced by immunoSEQ multiplex PCR, and TCRdb holds only the in-frame ones, with some missing. V and J calls and clone size are copied from that table; D and trimming were computed from the DNA. The sample records around 280,000 clones, roughly 90% being singletons. Cohorts were assigned according to the clinical history that participants reported. Specimen: PBMCs or T cells enriched from blood (not recorded which). This TCR derives from a woman aged 18-35 years with acute COVID-19. The V and J genes are TRBV11-2 and TRBJ2-2, with 9 positions matching TRBD1. CDR3 nucleotides: TGTGCCAGCAGCTTATGGACAGGGGCGAACACCGGGGAGCTGTTTTTT. It codes for CASSLWTGANTGELFF.